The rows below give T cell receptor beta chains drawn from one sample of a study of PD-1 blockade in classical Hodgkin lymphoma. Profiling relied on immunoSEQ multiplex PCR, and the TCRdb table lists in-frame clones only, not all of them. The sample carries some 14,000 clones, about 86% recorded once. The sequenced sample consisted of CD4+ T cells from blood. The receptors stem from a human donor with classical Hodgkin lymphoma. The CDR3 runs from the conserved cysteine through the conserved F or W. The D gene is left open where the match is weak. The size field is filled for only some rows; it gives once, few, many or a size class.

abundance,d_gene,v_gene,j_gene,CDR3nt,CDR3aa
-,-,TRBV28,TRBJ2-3,TGTGCCAGCAGCCCGCCTAGCTTGGGCAGGACTACAGATACGCAGTATTTT,CASSPPSLGRTTDTQYF
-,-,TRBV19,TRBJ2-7,TGTGCCAGTAGTATTGGTGGGGGTACCTACGAGCAGTACTTC,CASSIGGGTYEQYF
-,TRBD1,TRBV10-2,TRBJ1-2,TGCGCCAGCAGTGAGGGACAGGGGTATGGTGGCTACACCTTC,CASSEGQGYGGYTF
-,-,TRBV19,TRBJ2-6,TGTGCCAGCACTAATCCAGGGTCTGGGGCCAACGTCCTGACTTTC,CASTNPGSGANVLTF
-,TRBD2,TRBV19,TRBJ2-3,TGTGCCGTTCGGACGGGAGGGCGGACAGATACGCAGTATTTT,CAVRTGGRTDTQYF
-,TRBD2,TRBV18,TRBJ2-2,TGTGCCAGCTCACACCGGAAGCGGGAAGGCGGGGAGCTGTTTTTT,CASSHRKREGGELFF
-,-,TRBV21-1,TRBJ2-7,TGTGCCAGCAGCAAAGGACAGGGCGACTACGAGCAGTACTTC,CASSKGQGDYEQYF
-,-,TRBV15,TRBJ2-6,TGTGCCACCAGCACGCATCGGGGGGCCACAGGGGTCATCTCTGGGGCCAACGTCCTGACTTTC,CATSTHRGATGVISGANVLTF
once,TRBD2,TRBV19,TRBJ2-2,TGTGCCAGTAGATGGACTAGCGGGAGAGGGAACACCGGGGAGCTGTTTTTT,CASRWTSGRGNTGELFF
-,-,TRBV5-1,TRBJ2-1,TGCGCCAGCAGCTTGGACCCGGCCCCCGGCAATGAGCAGTTCTTC,CASSLDPAPGNEQFF
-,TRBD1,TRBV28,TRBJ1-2,TGTGCCAGCAGAAAAGGGACAGCCGTAAACTATGGCTACACCTTC,CASRKGTAVNYGYTF
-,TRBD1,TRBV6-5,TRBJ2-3,TGTGCCAGCAGTGACAGGGCTAATACGCAGTATTTT,CASSDRANTQYF
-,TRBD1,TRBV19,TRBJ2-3,TGTGCCAGTAGAATCGGACAGGGACTCACAGATACGCAGTATTTT,CASRIGQGLTDTQYF
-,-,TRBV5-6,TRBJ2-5,TGTGCCAGCAGCTTGGGGTTGCTAGGGGGGGAGACCCAGTACTTC,CASSLGLLGGETQYF
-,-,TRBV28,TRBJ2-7,TGTGCCAGCAGGGAAAGGATAGGGTCCTACGAGCAGTACTTC,CASRERIGSYEQYF
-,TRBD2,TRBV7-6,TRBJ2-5,TGTGCCAGCAGTTGGGCACTTAGCGGGAGAGGAGAGACCCAGTACTTC,CASSWALSGRGETQYF
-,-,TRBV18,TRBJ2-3,TGTGCCAGCTCATGGCTGACAGGCCCTACGAGCACAGATACGCAGTATTTT,CASSWLTGPTSTDTQYF
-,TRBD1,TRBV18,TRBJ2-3,TGTGCCAGCTCATTCATTCCAACCGGGACAGGGAAAACAGATACGCAGTATTTT,CASSFIPTGTGKTDTQYF
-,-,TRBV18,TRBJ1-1,TGTGCCAGCTTGGGGCAGGGTTTGATCACTGAAGCTTTCTTT,CASLGQGLITEAFF
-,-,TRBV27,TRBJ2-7,TGTGCCAGCAGCCGAGGGAGGTCCTACGAGCAGTACTTC,CASSRGRSYEQYF
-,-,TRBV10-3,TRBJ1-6,TGTGCCATCAGGACCGGGACCGGCAATTCACCCCTCCACTTT,CAIRTGTGNSPLHF
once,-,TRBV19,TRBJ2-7,TGTGCCAGTAGTATACGGGACACCTACGAGCAGTACTTC,CASSIRDTYEQYF
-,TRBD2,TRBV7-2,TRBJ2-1,TGTGCCAGCAGCTTATGGAGGGGGACTAGCGATGAGCAGTTCTTC,CASSLWRGTSDEQFF
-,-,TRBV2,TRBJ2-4,TGTGCCAGCAGTGTTTCGGGGACCCGAGCCAAAAACATTCAGTACTTC,CASSVSGTRAKNIQYF
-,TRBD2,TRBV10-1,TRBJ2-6,TGCGCCAGTCGTCGGGGGGGGGCTGGGGCCAACGTCCTGACTTTC,CASRRGGAGANVLTF
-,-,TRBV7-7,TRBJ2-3,TGTGCCAGCAGCACTACCCCTAGTACAGATACGCAGTATTTT,CASSTTPSTDTQYF
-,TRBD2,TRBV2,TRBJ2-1,TGTGCCAGCAGGAGCGGGGCGGGAGACGAGCAGTTCTTC,CASRSGAGDEQFF
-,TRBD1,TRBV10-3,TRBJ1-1,TGTGCCATCAGACCGGGACAGGGAACCGGGAACACTGAAGCTTTCTTT,CAIRPGQGTGNTEAFF
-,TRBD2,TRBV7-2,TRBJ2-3,TGTGCCAGCAGCATCGGGGGGAGCACAGATACGCAGTATTTT,CASSIGGSTDTQYF
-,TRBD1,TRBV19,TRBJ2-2,TGTGCCAGTCAGGGGTGGACAGGGTCGAACACCGGGGAGCTGTTTTTT,CASQGWTGSNTGELFF
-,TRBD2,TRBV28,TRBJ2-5,TGTGCCAGCAGTTTTTTAGCGGGAGGGACGCGGGATAAACAAGAGACCCAGTACTTC,CASSFLAGGTRDKQETQYF
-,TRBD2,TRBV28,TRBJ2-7,TGTGCCAGCAGTTTCCCCGGACTAGCGCACTACGAGCAGTACTTC,CASSFPGLAHYEQYF
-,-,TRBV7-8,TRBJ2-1,TGTGCCAGCAGCCACCGCCGCGAACACAATGAGCAGTTCTTC,CASSHRREHNEQFF
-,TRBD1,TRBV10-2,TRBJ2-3,TGCGCCTCCGGGAACCGGAGACAGGGGGCCTATACGCAGTATTTT,CASGNRRQGAYTQYF
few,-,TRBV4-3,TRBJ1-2,TGCGCCAGCAGCCAAGATCTGGGAAGGGGCTTTGCTTATGGCTACACCTTC,CASSQDLGRGFAYGYTF
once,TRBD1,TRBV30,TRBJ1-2,TGTGCCTGGAGTGTCTGGCAGGGGGTAAGAGGGTATGGCTACACCTTC,CAWSVWQGVRGYGYTF
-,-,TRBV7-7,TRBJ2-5,TGTGCCAGCAGCACTCAGGGACGGGAGACCCAGTACTTC,CASSTQGRETQYF
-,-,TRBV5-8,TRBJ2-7,TGTGCCAGCAGCTTGGGACAGACGCGCGAGCAGTACTTC,CASSLGQTREQYF
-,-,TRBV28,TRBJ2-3,TGTGCCAGCAGTTTTCCCGGGTCTCCGAGAACGCAGTATTTT,CASSFPGSPRTQYF
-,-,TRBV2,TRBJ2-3,TGTGCCAGCAGGACCACAGGGATGGATACGCAGTATTTT,CASRTTGMDTQYF